Listed here are 28 T cell receptor beta chains from one sample, sequenced in a study of shared T cell receptors in the human thymus. TCRdb's copy holds only in-frame clones and misses some; the assay was immunoSEQ multiplex PCR. The sample has 720,000 or so clones, 70% to 90% seen once. These records were also assigned to another study, of human thymus T cells.

The sample consisted of thymocytes. The receptors stem from a girl less than two years old with a congenital heart defect.

This sequence joins TRBV5-1 and TRBJ1-1; TRBD1 might be the D (6 bases). There are 14 residues in the CDR3. In germline, CDR1 is SGHRS, CDR2 YFSETQ. V was pared by 3 bases and J by 4 bases, with 13 bases between. The CDR3 region is CASSSPGQFTEAFF. CDR3 in DNA: TGCGCCAGCAGCTCCCCGGGACAATTCACTGAAGCTTTCTTT. The complete variable domain, with remaining parts taken from reference TRBV5-1 and TRBJ1-1, reads KAGVTQTPRYLIKTRGQQVTLSCSPISGHRSVSWYQQTPGQGLQFLFEYFSETQRNKGNFPGRFSGRQFSNSRSEMNVSTLELGDSALYLCASSSPGQFTEAFFGQGTRLTVV.

In this sample, this clone turned up once. The rearrangement links TRBV2 to TRBJ2-3; TRBD2 agrees at 8 bases. Germline values: CDR1 SNHLY, CDR2 FYNNEI. J was trimmed by 6 bases and V by 6 bases; bases with no gene match: 11. CDR3 length: 15 amino acids. The CDR3 sequence is CASRRRGGGSDTQYF. Here the CDR3 DNA reads TGTGCCAGCAGGCGCCGGGGGGGCGGTTCGGATACGCAGTATTTT.

The genes are TRBV28 and TRBJ1-6, with 10 bases identical to TRBD1. The V gene end was trimmed by 7 bases and the J gene end by 9 bases; junction bases not matched to a gene: 12. This CDR3 is 16 amino acids long. CDR1 is MDHEN and CDR2 is SYDVKM in the germline V gene. The CDR3 here is CASTVKGTGEGSPLHF. CDR3 DNA: TGTGCCAGCACCGTTAAGGGGACAGGGGAGGGTTCACCCCTCCACTTT.

The chain joins TRBV6-5 to TRBJ1-1; D might be TRBD1 (5 bases). Trimming stripped 2 bases from V and 7 bases from J, with 11 bases between. Germline-derived CDR1 and CDR2 are MNHEY and SVGAGI. The CDR3 has 13 residues. The CDR3 DNA reads TGTGCCAGCAGTTACGCCAGGGAAGGTGAAGCTTTCTTT. Translated: CASSYAREGEAFF.

V usage is TRBV19 and J usage is TRBJ2-5; 7 bases match TRBD2. The V and J ends lost 5 bases and 5 bases, in that order; junction bases with no gene match: 8. CDR1 and CDR2 (germline): LNHDA, SQIVND (reference sequence). This CDR3 contains 14 residues. This CDR3 is CASSPRTRWETQYF. Written as DNA, the CDR3 is TGTGCCAGTAGTCCAAGGACTAGGTGGGAGACCCAGTACTTC.

V and J are TRBV6-4 and TRBJ1-2, with a weak D call TRBD1 (5 bases). This CDR3 has 16 amino acids. V was pared by 3 bases and J by 8 bases, with 22 bases between. The germline CDR1 and CDR2 sequences are MRHNA and SNTAGT. The CDR3 bases are TGTGCCAGCAGTGAAAATTCTAGGGGTCGGCTGAACGGCTACACCTTC. The encoded protein is CASSENSRGRLNGYTF.

V usage is TRBV28 and J usage is TRBJ1-5, with 9 nucleotides matching TRBD1. V trimming: 5 bases; J trimming: 4 bases; junction bases outside the gene matches: 12. The CDR3 loop spans 17 amino acids. Germline CDR1 reads MDHEN; CDR2 reads SYDVKM. The DNA for the CDR3 is TGTGCCAGCAGTCACCCGATACAGGGGGCGGAAAATCAGCCCCAGCATTTT. Translating gives CASSHPIQGAENQPQHF.

The rearrangement uses TRBV27 and TRBJ2-7; TRBD2 aligns across 7 bases. V lost 8 bases to trimming and J lost 0 bases; unmatched junction nucleotides: 7. CDR1 and CDR2 (germline): MNHEY, SMNVEV (reference sequence). This CDR3 region has 14 residues. The CDR3 bases are TGTGCCAGCCGGACGAGCGGGGCCTCCTACGAGCAGTACTTC. This gives the protein CASRTSGASYEQYF.

The chain recombines TRBV5-1 with TRBJ2-1, with 12 nucleotides matching TRBD2. The germline V gene encodes CDR1 SGHRS and CDR2 YFSETQ. The CDR3 is made up of 19 amino acids. After removal of 2 bases from V and 2 bases from J, the junction contained 11 bases not matched to a gene. The CDR3 DNA reads as TGCGCCAGCAGCTTACTAGCGGGGGGCCCAGAAATACCCTACAATGAGCAGTTCTTC. Protein: CASSLLAGGPEIPYNEQFF.

In the case of this clone: The same CDR3 can be traced to other DNA sequences in this sample. This rearrangement joins TRBV20-1 to TRBJ1-1; unclear D gene. The V end was cut by 2 bases, the J end by 2 bases, with 3 bases between. The length of the CDR3 is 11 residues. Germline V gives CDR1 DFQATT, CDR2 SNEGSKA (reference sequence). The CDR3 loop reads CSARPNTEAFF. The DNA of the CDR3 is TGCAGTGCTAGACCTAACACTGAAGCTTTCTTT.

This clone was seen only once. V gene TRBV7-8 combines with J gene TRBJ2-7, with D perhaps matching TRBD1 (5 bases). The V gene lost 1 base and the J gene lost 10 bases, with 23 bases spanning the gap. This CDR3 comprises 16 residues. Looked up from germline, CDR1 is SGHVS and CDR2 is FQNEAQ. The CDR3 sequence: CASSLGRRREQGVQYF. The CDR3 DNA sequence: TGTGCCAGCAGCTTAGGAAGGCGCAGGGAACAAGGGGTTCAGTACTTC.

The chain joins TRBV2 to TRBJ2-7; no definite D call. Trimming removed 7 bases at V and 0 bases at J, with 13 bases between. This CDR3 comprises 14 residues. CDR1 and CDR2 from the germline V gene are SNHLY and FYNNEI. The CDR3 region has the DNA TGTGCCAGCAAAGTAGAGCTTGGCTCCTACGAGCAGTACTTC. Translating gives CASKVELGSYEQYF.

The chain carries TRBV2 and TRBJ2-5; TRBD2 is a possible D gene (7 bases). V gave up 8 bases and J gave up 4 bases, with 8 bases separating them. This CDR3 region has 11 residues. In germline, CDR1 is SNHLY, CDR2 FYNNEI. CDR3 residues: CASRGAETQYF. Written as DNA, the CDR3 is TGTGCCAGCCGGGGGGCAGAGACCCAGTACTTC.

The J gene is TRBJ1-3, the V gene TRBV7-2; D is unresolved. V gave up 11 bases and J gave up 1 base, with 12 bases separating them. The CDR3 spans 13 residues. Germline lookup yields CDR1 SGHTA and CDR2 FQGNSA. Here the CDR3 DNA reads TGTGCCGGGGAGACGGGGTCTGGAAACACCATATATTTT. Residues: CAGETGSGNTIYF.

V is TRBV5-6 and J is TRBJ2-3, with D tentatively TRBD2 (5 bases). The ends were cut back, 5 bases at V and 0 bases at J, with 19 bases in the middle. The CDR3 sequence is 17 residues long. Germline CDR1 reads SGHDT; CDR2 reads YYEEEE. The CDR3 spells CASSLPGWGSSTDTQYF. CDR3 sequence (DNA): TGTGCCAGCAGTTTGCCGGGGTGGGGTTCTAGCACAGATACGCAGTATTTT.

The V gene is TRBV7-2, the J gene TRBJ1-2, with no clear D. CDR3 length: 15 amino acids. The germline gives CDR1 SGHTA, CDR2 FQGNSA. Deletions cut 1 base from V and 2 bases from J, with 11 bases between. CDR3: CASSLVSRRNYGYTF. For the CDR3, the DNA is TGTGCCAGCAGCTTAGTTAGCCGGAGGAACTATGGCTACACCTTC. The full variable domain, in which reference TRBV7-2 and TRBJ1-2 provide the parts outside the CDR3, is GAGVSQSPSNKVTEKGKDVELRCDPISGHTALYWYRQSLGQGLEFLIYFQGNSAPDKSGLPSDRFSAERTGGSVSTLTIQRTQQEDSAVYLCASSLVSRRNYGYTFGSGTRLTVV.

The genes are TRBV27 and TRBJ1-6; D may be TRBD1 (5 bases). The CDR3 runs 18 residues. Germline CDR1 MNHEY, CDR2 SMNVEV (reference sequence). V lost 8 bases to trimming and J lost 5 bases, with 25 bases between them. Here the CDR3 DNA reads TGTGCCAGCGGATACATGGTGACGAAACAGGCGGATAATTCACCCCTCCACTTT. This translates into CASGYMVTKQADNSPLHF.

The J gene is TRBJ1-1, the V gene TRBV11-2; D is uncertain. The CDR3 consists of 13 residues. V was shortened by 1 base and J by 3 bases, with 6 bases between the two germline ends. Per germline, CDR1 SGHAT and CDR2 FQNNGV. The CDR3 nucleotides read TGTGCCAGCAGCTTAGGACATTACACTGAAGCTTTCTTT. Its protein is CASSLGHYTEAFF.

CDR3 coding DNA: TGTGCCACCAGCAACCCGACGGGTCTCGCAACTAATGAAAAACTGTTTTTT. Its protein is CATSNPTGLATNEKLFF. The chain combines TRBV15 with TRBJ1-4; D is undetermined. The CDR3 loop spans 17 amino acids. Germline CDR1 and CDR2: LNHNV and YYDKDF (reference sequence). V lost 4 bases and J 0 bases, leaving 15 bases between the germline ends.

The gene calls are TRBV18 and TRBJ1-5; 11 bases are a match to TRBD1. V dropped 3 bases and J dropped 2; count of bases not matched to a gene: 6. This CDR3 spans 17 amino acids. CDR1 is KGHSH, CDR2 LQKENI, per germline. The CDR3 spells CASSPDRGRIGNQPQHF. The CDR3 DNA sequence: TGTGCCAGCTCACCGGACAGGGGGCGAATCGGCAATCAGCCCCAGCATTTT.

The chain joins TRBV25-1 to TRBJ2-3; 7 positions match TRBD1. The CDR3 length is 17 residues. The ends lost 3 bases at V and 6 bases at J; junction bases unmatched: 15. Germline V gene lookup returns CDR1 MGHDK and CDR2 SYGVNS. The CDR3 region is CASSEETDSLRGDTQYF. The DNA of the CDR3 is TGTGCCAGCAGTGAGGAAACGGACAGCCTCAGGGGGGATACGCAGTATTTT.

V is TRBV4-1 and J is TRBJ2-1; 9 nucleotides align to TRBD2. Germline V lookup: CDR1 MGHRA, CDR2 YSYEKL. V gave up 2 bases and J gave up 5 bases; unmatched junction bases: 7. This CDR3 contains 16 residues. The CDR3: CASSQSRGGVHNEQFF. The CDR3 nucleotides read TGCGCCAGCAGCCAATCCCGCGGGGGGGTACACAATGAGCAGTTCTTC.

Here the CDR3 DNA reads TGTGCCAGCAGCTTAGCGCTATCTAGGGGGTCTGAAGCTTTCTTT. It is translated as CASSLALSRGSEAFF. This rearrangement joins TRBV7-6 to TRBJ1-1, with TRBD1 as a possible D gene (6 bases). This CDR3 spans 15 amino acids. V lost 0 bases and J 6 bases, leaving 14 bases between the germline ends. Germline V lookup: CDR1 SGHVS, CDR2 FNYEAQ.

The V gene is TRBV19, the J gene TRBJ2-1; unclear D gene. The CDR3 is 14 amino acids. The V gene lost 6 bases and the J gene lost 3 bases, with 12 bases spanning the gap. Germline CDR1 LNHDA, CDR2 SQIVND (reference sequence). The CDR3 nucleotides are TGTGCCAGTAGCGGCCTCCCAGGCTACAATGAGCAGTTCTTC. It translates to CASSGLPGYNEQFF.

Comment on this clone: Mismatch with germline at one junction end may stem from a read error. V gene TRBV7-7 combines with J gene TRBJ2-1, with 14 bases matching TRBD2. This CDR3 spans 16 amino acids. Germline CDR1 and CDR2: SSHAT and FNYEAQ (reference sequence). DNA of the CDR3: TGTGCTAGCAGCCCGGGACTAGCGGGGGACTACAATGAGCAGTTCTTC. Amino acid sequence: CASSPGLAGDYNEQFF.

This sequence joins TRBV27 and TRBJ1-2; 7 bases are a match to TRBD1. CDR3 length equals 15 residues. V lost 5 bases to trimming and J lost 4 bases; unmatched junction nucleotides: 10. Germline CDR1 MNHEY, CDR2 SMNVEV (reference sequence). CDR3 loop: CASSPPGTASYGYTF. In DNA, the CDR3 is TGTGCCAGCAGTCCGCCCGGGACAGCATCCTATGGCTACACCTTC.

V is TRBV4-2 and J is TRBJ1-2; D uncertain. Trimming removed 0 bases at V and 4 bases at J, with 12 bases between. The CDR3 length is 15 residues. Looked up from germline, CDR1 is LGHNA and CDR2 is YNFKEQ. The CDR3 here is CASSQEKSHSYGYTF. In nucleotides, the CDR3 is TGTGCCAGCAGCCAAGAGAAATCCCACTCCTATGGCTACACCTTC.

The chain joins TRBV5-1 to TRBJ1-2; D may be TRBD1 (6 bases). The germline CDR1 and CDR2 sequences are SGHRS and YFSETQ. The ends were cut back, 0 bases at V and 11 bases at J, with 11 bases in the middle. The CDR3 totals 12 residues. Here the CDR3 reads CASSLGQGIYTF. CDR3 DNA sequence: TGCGCCAGCAGCTTGGGGCAGGGGATTTACACCTTC.